Following are 29 T cell receptor beta chains from one sample sequenced in a study of T cell repertoires and HLA-DP antigens. This label denotes: CD137+ CD4 T cells sorted after culture with HeLa expressing allogeneic HLA-DP. Stimulation used HeLa cells expressing transduced HLA-DPA1/DPB1, HLA-DM, invariant chain and CD80. HeLa cells expressing allogeneic DPB1 restimulated the approximately 15-day-expanded CD4+ cells for approximately 24 h. Only in-frame clones appear in the TCRdb table, and some are missing; sequencing was by immunoSEQ multiplex PCR. Of approximately 400 clones in the sample, 55% to 75% are singletons; the top ten hold about 61%. Sequenced: alloreactive CD137+ CD4+ T cells from cultured PBMCs. Stated subset: CD137+ CD4+ cells sorted after 20 to 25 h restimulation with the allogeneic HLA-DP-expressing HeLa cells. The receptors derive from a man in his fifties in good health and CMV-seronegative.

By sample share, this clone is hyperexpanded. The V and J genes are TRBV7-9 and TRBJ2-5, with D perhaps matching TRBD2 (5 bases). V shed 4 bases and J shed 5 bases, with 20 bases lying between them. Germline V gene sequence: CDR1 SEHNR, CDR2 FQNEAQ (reference sequence). The CDR3 totals 16 residues. This CDR3 is CASSSSLGVREETQYF. The DNA for the CDR3 is TGTGCCAGCAGCTCCTCCCTTGGGGTAAGGGAGGAGACCCAGTACTTC. The full variable domain, rest sourced from reference TRBV7-9 and TRBJ2-5, is DTGVSQNPRHKITKRGQNVTFRCDPISEHNRLYWYRQTLGQGPEFLTYFQNEAQLEKSRLLSDRFSAERPKGSFSTLEIQRTEQGDSAMYLCASSSSLGVREETQYFGPGTRLLVL.

In its sample, this clone is hyperexpanded. The rearrangement uses TRBV7-6 and TRBJ2-7; D possibly corresponds to TRBD2 (5 bases). The ends were cut back, 1 base at V and 3 bases at J, with 13 bases in the middle. CDR1 and CDR2 from the germline V gene are SGHVS and FNYEAQ. The CDR3 runs 15 residues. The CDR3 sequence is CASSLGEAGGYEQYF. The DNA of the CDR3 is TGTGCCAGCAGCTTAGGTGAGGCGGGCGGCTACGAGCAGTACTTC.

The CDR3 reads CASSPPPFTSGRRVDTQYF. In DNA, the CDR3 is TGTGCCAGCAGCCCCCCTCCCTTTACTAGCGGGAGAAGAGTGGATACGCAGTATTTT. The gene calls are TRBV11-2 and TRBJ2-3; 11 nucleotides line up with TRBD2. This CDR3 has 19 amino acids. Germline V CDR1 and CDR2: SGHAT, FQNNGV. The ends lost 5 bases at V and 6 bases at J; junction bases unmatched: 19.

The chain couples TRBV9 to TRBJ2-1; 11 positions agree with TRBD2. CDR1 is SGDLS, CDR2 YYNGEE, per germline. The V gene end was trimmed by 3 bases and the J gene end by 8 bases; junction bases not matched to a gene: 10. The CDR3 runs to 16 residues. The CDR3 DNA reads as TGTGCCAGCAGCGCGTCCGGGACTAGCGGCCGCGATGAGCAGTTCTTC. Protein product: CASSASGTSGRDEQFF.

The V gene is TRBV7-3, the J gene TRBJ2-5; D not certain. The V and J ends lost 5 bases and 7 bases respectively, with 14 bases between them. The germline V gene encodes CDR1 SGHTA and CDR2 FQGTGA. The CDR3 runs 13 residues. The CDR3 sequence: CASSQGPTGTQYF. DNA of the CDR3: TGTGCCAGCAGCCAAGGGCCGACGGGGACCCAGTACTTC.

This clone was detected a few times. This chain joins TRBV2 and TRBJ1-6; D ambiguous. CDR3 length: 13 residues. Germline V gene lookup returns CDR1 SNHLY and CDR2 FYNNEI. Trimming cost V 6 bases and J 8 bases, with 11 bases left between them. Here the CDR3 reads CASRPKFYSPLHF. DNA of the CDR3: TGTGCCAGCAGACCGAAATTTTATTCACCCCTCCACTTT.

This rearrangement joins TRBV7-9 to TRBJ2-1, with D possibly matching TRBD1 (5 bases). Germline CDR1 and CDR2: SEHNR and FQNEAQ (reference sequence). V was trimmed by 6 bases and J by 1 base, leaving 10 bases between them. The CDR3 covers 14 residues. In DNA, the CDR3 is TGTGCCAGCAGACCGACAGTATCCTACAATGAGCAGTTCTTC. It encodes CASRPTVSYNEQFF.

Sample share makes this clone hyperexpanded (1% or more). For the CDR3, the DNA is TGTGCCAGTAGAAACTCCCAACTCTTCTACGAGCAGTACTTC. Its translation: CASRNSQLFYEQYF. The chain is built from TRBV19 and TRBJ2-7, with D unclear. Per germline, CDR1 LNHDA and CDR2 SQIVND (reference sequence). Trimming removed 6 bases at V and 3 bases at J, with 15 bases between. This CDR3 contains 14 residues.

This chain joins TRBV19 and TRBJ2-7; D might be TRBD2 (5 bases). The ends were cut back, 4 bases at V and 5 bases at J, with 12 bases in the middle. Germline CDR1 is LNHDA and CDR2 is SQIVND (reference sequence). CDR3 length: 13 amino acids. The CDR3, as DNA: TGTGCCAGTAGTAGAGGACTTTCCAACGAGCAGTACTTC. Its protein product is CASSRGLSNEQYF.

Judged by abundance, this clone is large (0.1 to 1%). The chain carries TRBV5-1 and TRBJ2-5, with TRBD1 as a possible D gene (6 bases). The germline V gene has CDR1 SGHRS and CDR2 YFSETQ. The CDR3 has 14 amino acids. V was shortened by 4 bases and J by 7 bases, with 17 bases between the two germline ends. The CDR3 is CASSPDSLRGTQYF. CDR3 coding DNA: TGCGCCAGCAGCCCGGACAGCCTCCGCGGGACCCAGTACTTC.

This chain links TRBV19 with TRBJ1-5; 8 bases are a match to TRBD1. The V gene end was trimmed by 3 bases and the J gene end by 2 bases; junction bases not matched to a gene: 9. The germline V gene has CDR1 LNHDA and CDR2 SQIVND (reference sequence). The CDR3 sequence is 17 residues long. CDR3 protein: CASSIIQGAKGNQPQHF. CDR3 sequence (DNA): TGTGCCAGTAGTATCATCCAGGGGGCTAAGGGCAATCAGCCCCAGCATTTT. The full variable domain, rest sourced from reference TRBV19 and TRBJ1-5, is DGGITQSPKYLFRKEGQNVTLSCEQNLNHDAMYWYRQDPGQGLRLIYYSQIVNDFQKGDIAEGYSVSREKKESFPLTVTSAQKNPTAFYLCASSIIQGAKGNQPQHFGDGTRLSIL.

As regards this clone: With only one base between it and a far larger clone, this is likely a read error. Other DNA sequences from this sample encode an identical CDR3 as well. J is TRBJ1-2 and V is TRBV29-1, with D possibly TRBD1 on 5 matching bases. Germline V gives CDR1 SQVTM, CDR2 ANQGSEA. This CDR3 comprises 12 residues. With 4 bases removed from V and 7 bases from J, the gap between germline ends came to 13 bases. The chain's CDR3 is CSVGGGGSGYTF. The CDR3 DNA follows: TGCAGCGTTGGGGGTGGGGGATCTGGCTACACCTTC.

Only a few counts were recorded for this clone. The rearrangement links TRBV19 to TRBJ2-1; D is ambiguous. Trimming pared 3 bases from V and 5 bases from J, leaving 5 bases between. CDR3 length: 12 amino acids. Germline V gene sequence: CDR1 LNHDA, CDR2 SQIVND (reference sequence). The CDR3 region is CASSIVNNEQFF. The CDR3 coding sequence is TGTGCCAGTAGTATTGTAAACAATGAGCAGTTCTTC.

The chain carries TRBV7-2 and TRBJ2-3, with 8 bases fitting TRBD2. The CDR3 is 15 amino acids. The germline gives CDR1 SGHTA, CDR2 FQGNSA. Trimming at V came to 5 bases and at J to 6 bases, leaving 10 bases not matched to a gene. CDR3 DNA: TGTGCCAGCAGCGCCAGGTTGCGACTAGCGGATACGCAGTATTTT. Its translation: CASSARLRLADTQYF.

V and J are TRBV29-1 and TRBJ2-3; D is ambiguous. This CDR3 region has 11 residues. Deletions cut 5 bases from V and 0 bases from J, with 3 bases between. CDR1 and CDR2 (germline): SQVTM, ANQGSEA. The CDR3 here is CSVLSTDTQYF. The CDR3, as DNA: TGCAGCGTTTTGAGCACAGATACGCAGTATTTT.

The chain uses TRBV28 and TRBJ2-6; TRBD1 is a possible D gene (6 bases). The CDR3 is made up of 15 amino acids. V was pared by 5 bases and J by 0 bases, with 8 bases between. Germline loops: CDR1 MDHEN, CDR2 SYDVKM. The CDR3: CASSEGGSGANVLTF. Here the CDR3 DNA reads TGTGCCAGCAGTGAAGGGGGCTCTGGGGCCAACGTCCTGACTTTC.

This rearrangement joins TRBV7-8 to TRBJ1-2; perhaps TRBD1 as D (5 bases). This CDR3 is 15 amino acids long. V was trimmed by 3 bases and J by 1 base, leaving 12 bases between them. Germline-derived CDR1 and CDR2 are SGHVS and FQNEAQ. In DNA, the CDR3 is TGTGCCAGCAGCTTGGGGTCAGGGCGTAACTATGGCTACACCTTC. It translates to CASSLGSGRNYGYTF.

The V gene is TRBV19, the J gene TRBJ2-1; 7 bases agree with TRBD2. There are 15 residues in the CDR3. After removal of 6 bases from V and 2 bases from J, the junction contained 7 bases not matched to a gene. CDR1 and CDR2 from the germline V gene are LNHDA and SQIVND (reference sequence). CDR3 region: CASSLVGGPYNEQFF. The CDR3 DNA follows: TGTGCCAGTAGCTTAGTGGGAGGGCCCTACAATGAGCAGTTCTTC.

In this sample, this clone turned up a few times. As DNA, the CDR3 is TGTGCCAGCAGTGCAGGGGTTCATGAGACCCAGTACTTC. Translating gives CASSAGVHETQYF. The chain has TRBV6-6 and TRBJ2-5; D perhaps matches TRBD1 (6 bases). The CDR3 has 13 amino acids. From germline, CDR1 is MNHNY and CDR2 SVGAGI (reference sequence). V was shortened by 5 bases and J by 5 bases, with 12 bases between the two germline ends.

This clone was seen more than once but under ten times. The V and J genes are TRBV7-2 and TRBJ2-7; D possibly corresponds to TRBD2 (5 bases). The CDR3 consists of 15 residues. Trimming shortened V by 1 base and J by 3 bases, and 13 bases separated the two germline ends. Germline CDR1 is SGHTA and CDR2 is FQGNSA. The CDR3 DNA reads TGTGCCAGCAGCTTAGGTGAGGCGGGCGGCTACGAGCAGTACTTC. Translated: CASSLGEAGGYEQYF.

V is TRBV6-9 and J is TRBJ1-2; a weak D match, TRBD1 (5 bases). Germline V gives CDR1 MNHGY, CDR2 SVAAGI. Deletions cut 2 bases from V and 4 bases from J, with 5 bases between. The CDR3 covers 12 residues. As DNA, the CDR3 is TGTGCCAGCAGTTATGGGACCTATGGCTACACCTTC. Protein sequence: CASSYGTYGYTF.

This clone has more than one count but fewer than ten. This chain connects TRBV27 to TRBJ1-6, with a possible D match to TRBD1 (6 bases). The CDR3 runs to 15 residues. CDR1 and CDR2 (germline): MNHEY, SMNVEV (reference sequence). With 5 bases removed from V and 5 bases from J, the gap between germline ends came to 13 bases. The CDR3, as DNA: TGTGCCAGCAGTCCAGGGGACCGGGATAATTCACCCCTCCACTTT. Translation gives CASSPGDRDNSPLHF.

To note about this clone: Sequence at one end of the junction differs from germline and may be a read error. J is TRBJ2-2 and V is TRBV7-9; maybe TRBD2 (5 bases). CDR1 is SEHNR, CDR2 FQNEAQ, per germline (reference sequence). The CDR3 has 13 amino acids. The CDR3 spells CASTRGNTRELFF. The CDR3 DNA sequence: TGTGCCAGCACACGGGGAAACACCAGGGAGCTGTTTTTT.

The chain joins TRBV2 to TRBJ2-7, with 8 bases matching TRBD1. J lost 2 bases, V lost 4 bases, and 4 bases had no gene match. The germline V gene has CDR1 SNHLY and CDR2 FYNNEI. The CDR3 spans 14 residues. This CDR3 reads CASSAQGAAYEQYF. The DNA for the CDR3 is TGTGCCAGCAGTGCCCAGGGGGCGGCCTACGAGCAGTACTTC. Drawing the rest from reference TRBV2 and TRBJ2-7, the complete variable domain is EPEVTQTPSHQVTQMGQEVILRCVPISNHLYFYWYRQILGQKVEFLVSFYNNEISEKSEIFDDQFSVERPDGSNFTLKIRSTKLEDSAMYFCASSAQGAAYEQYFGPGTRLTVT.

With respect to this clone: One junction end does not reproduce the germline sequence, and a read error may be involved. The chain joins TRBV5-5 to TRBJ1-1, with a possible D match to TRBD1 (5 bases). CDR3 length: 15 residues. Germline V gene lookup returns CDR1 SGHKS and CDR2 YYEKEE (reference sequence). The DNA for the CDR3 is TGTGCCAGCAGCTTTCCGGGACGGCCGAACGCTGAAGCTTTCTTT. Residues: CASSFPGRPNAEAFF.

The table lists this clone with a few counts. The chain uses TRBV7-4 and TRBJ2-1; TRBD1 is a possible D gene (5 bases). Germline CDR1 SGHVT, CDR2 SQSDAQ. This CDR3 is built from 14 residues. Trimming took 6 bases from V and 1 from J, leaving 10 bases between them. The CDR3 sequence is CASRPTVSYNEQFF. DNA for the CDR3: TGTGCCAGCAGACCGACAGTATCCTACAATGAGCAGTTCTTC.

This clone is judged large (0.1 to 1%). The rearrangement links TRBV27 to TRBJ2-7; tentative D call: TRBD1 (6 bases). V was cut by 5 bases and J by 1 base, with 12 bases left in between. This CDR3 has 14 residues. CDR1 and CDR2 (germline): MNHEY, SMNVEV (reference sequence). This CDR3 reads CASSPLDSSYEQYF. CDR3 DNA: TGTGCCAGCAGTCCGCTGGACAGTTCCTACGAGCAGTACTTC.

CDR3 sequence: CASSLDRGVYGYTF. The CDR3 nucleotides read TGTGCCAGCAGCTTGGACAGGGGAGTCTATGGCTACACCTTC. The V and J genes are TRBV7-9 and TRBJ1-2; 9 bases align to TRBD1. Per germline, CDR1 SEHNR and CDR2 FQNEAQ (reference sequence). CDR3 length: 14 amino acids. The ends lost 3 bases at V and 4 bases at J; junction bases unmatched: 3.

This clone has only a few counts. The chain uses TRBV7-2 and TRBJ2-1; D possibly corresponds to TRBD2 (5 bases). Germline V gene lookup returns CDR1 SGHTA and CDR2 FQGNSA. The CDR3 totals 14 residues. Deletions cut 1 base from V and 4 bases from J, with 8 bases between. The CDR3 DNA follows: TGTGCCAGCAGCTTAGTCTCGGGATACAATGAGCAGTTCTTC. This encodes CASSLVSGYNEQFF.